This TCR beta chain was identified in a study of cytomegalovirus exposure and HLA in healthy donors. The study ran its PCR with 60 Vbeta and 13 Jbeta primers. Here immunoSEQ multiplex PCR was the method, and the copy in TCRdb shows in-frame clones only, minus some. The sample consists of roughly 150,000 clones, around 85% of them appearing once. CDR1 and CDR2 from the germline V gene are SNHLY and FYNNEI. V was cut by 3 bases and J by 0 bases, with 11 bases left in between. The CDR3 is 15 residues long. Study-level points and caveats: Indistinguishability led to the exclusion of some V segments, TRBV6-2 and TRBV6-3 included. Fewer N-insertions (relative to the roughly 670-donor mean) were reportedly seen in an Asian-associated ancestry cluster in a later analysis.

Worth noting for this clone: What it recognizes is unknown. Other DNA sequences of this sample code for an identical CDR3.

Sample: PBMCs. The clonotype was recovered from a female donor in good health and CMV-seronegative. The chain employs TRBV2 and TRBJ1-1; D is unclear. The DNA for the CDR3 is TGTGCCAGCAGTGAGGCGCGAGGTTTGAACACTGAAGCTTTCTTT. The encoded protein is CASSEARGLNTEAFF.